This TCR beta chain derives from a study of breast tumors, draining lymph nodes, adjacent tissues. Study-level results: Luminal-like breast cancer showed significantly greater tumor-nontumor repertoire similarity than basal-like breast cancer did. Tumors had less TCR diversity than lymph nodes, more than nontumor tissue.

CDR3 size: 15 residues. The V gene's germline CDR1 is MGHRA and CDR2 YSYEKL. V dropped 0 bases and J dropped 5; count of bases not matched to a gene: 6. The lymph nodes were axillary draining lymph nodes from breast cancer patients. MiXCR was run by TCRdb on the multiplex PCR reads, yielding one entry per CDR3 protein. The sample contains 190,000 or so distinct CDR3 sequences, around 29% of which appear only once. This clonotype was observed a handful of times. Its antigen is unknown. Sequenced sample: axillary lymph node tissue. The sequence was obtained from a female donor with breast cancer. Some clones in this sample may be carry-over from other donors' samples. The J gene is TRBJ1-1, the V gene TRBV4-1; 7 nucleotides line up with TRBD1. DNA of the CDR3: TGCGCCAGCAGCCAAGATCGGGTCAGGGGGACTGAAGCTTTCTTT. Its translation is CASSQDRVRGTEAFF.